The 15 T cell receptor beta chains below come from one sample, sequenced in a study of cytomegalovirus exposure and HLA in healthy donors (dated 2017 in TCRdb). Receptor libraries were prepared by the immunoSEQ multiplex PCR assay. For the multiplex PCR, a mixture combining 60 forward primers for TCR Vbeta segments and 13 reverse primers for TCR Jbeta segments was used. TCRdb provides this immuneACCESS table in a form limited to in-frame rearrangements. Some clones are lacking; in checked studies, under half of them reflect an unresolved V gene, and why the rest are absent is not known. The sample table contains roughly 160,000 clones; only one count was recorded for roughly 76% of them. Jointly, the top ten make up about 2.3% of the sample. The sample taken for sequencing was PBMCs. These receptor sequences come from a male donor in good health and CMV-seronegative.

The genes are TRBV12-5 and TRBJ1-5, with TRBD1 as a possible D gene (5 bases). Trimming took 5 bases from V and 4 from J, leaving 12 bases between them. The CDR3 is made up of 14 amino acids. CDR1 is LGHNT, CDR2 FRNRAP, per germline. The CDR3, as DNA: TGTGCTAGTGGTCCCTCGGGGGGTAATCAGCCCCAGCATTTT. The encoded protein is CASGPSGGNQPQHF.

The chain links TRBV11-2 to TRBJ2-2; D unresolved. In germline, CDR1 is SGHAT, CDR2 FQNNGV. The CDR3 contains 13 residues. Trimming stripped 5 bases from V and 5 bases from J, with 9 bases between. For the CDR3, the DNA is TGTGCCAGCAGCCAAACGAGTACCGGGGAGCTGTTTTTT. Its protein is CASSQTSTGELFF. The full variable domain, completed using reference TRBV11-2 and TRBJ2-2, is EAGVAQSPRYKIIEKRQSVAFWCNPISGHATLYWYQQILGQGPKLLIQFQNNGVVDDSQLPKDRFSAERLKGVDSTLKIQPAKLEDSAVYLCASSQTSTGELFFGEGSRLTVL.

In regard to this clone: Its ends do not fully match the called genes, so a read error is possible. The genes are TRBV27 and TRBJ1-4; possible D gene TRBD1, 6 bases. Per germline, CDR1 MNHEY and CDR2 SMNVEV (reference sequence). The CDR3 loop spans 15 amino acids. CDR3: CAGSVRQATNEKLFF. The DNA for the CDR3 is TGTGCCGGCAGTGTTCGACAGGCAACTAATGAAAAACTGTTTTTT.

The chain couples TRBV7-2 to TRBJ1-4; D remains ambiguous. This CDR3 has 13 residues. The germline V gene encodes CDR1 SGHTA and CDR2 FQGNSA. With 1 base removed from V and 5 bases from J, the gap between germline ends came to 5 bases. Here the CDR3 reads CASSLDRNEKLFF. DNA of the CDR3: TGTGCCAGCAGCTTAGACAGAAATGAAAAACTGTTTTTT.

This rearrangement joins TRBV5-4 to TRBJ1-2; D may be TRBD1 (6 bases). Trimming pared 4 bases from V and 2 bases from J, leaving 15 bases between. Germline CDR1 is SGHNT and CDR2 is YYREEE (reference sequence). The CDR3 covers 15 residues. CDR3 coding DNA: TGTGCCAGCAGCCCAAGAGGGACAACCAACTATGGCTACACCTTC. It encodes CASSPRGTTNYGYTF.

The chain uses TRBV7-8 and TRBJ1-2; D might be TRBD1 (6 bases). V was pared by 5 bases and J by 8 bases, with 18 bases between. Per germline, CDR1 SGHVS and CDR2 FQNEAQ. CDR3 size: 14 residues. Here the CDR3 DNA reads TGTGCCAGCAGCCTAAACCGGGGACAAGACGGCTACACCTTC. Protein product: CASSLNRGQDGYTF.

This chain connects TRBV2 to TRBJ2-7; 8 nucleotides agree with TRBD2. Germline trimming cut 4 bases from V and 7 bases from J; bases unmatched to any gene: 9. This CDR3 has 14 residues. Germline loops: CDR1 SNHLY, CDR2 FYNNEI. The CDR3 loop reads CASSGTSHWWEQYF. The CDR3 nucleotides read TGTGCCAGCAGTGGGACTAGCCATTGGTGGGAGCAGTACTTC.

The genes are TRBV4-3 and TRBJ1-6; 8 nucleotides line up with TRBD1. The CDR3 is 15 residues long. After removal of 0 bases from V and 7 bases from J, the junction contained 2 bases not matched to a gene. Germline V gives CDR1 LGHNA, CDR2 YSLEER. CDR3 sequence (DNA): TGCGCCAGCAGCCAAGAGGGGGACAGGAATTCACCCCTCCACTTT. Its translation is CASSQEGDRNSPLHF.

The chain couples TRBV30 to TRBJ2-7; TRBD2 is a possible D gene (7 bases). The CDR3 consists of 14 residues. Trimming stripped 7 bases from V and 3 bases from J, with 19 bases between. Germline V gene lookup returns CDR1 GTSNPN and CDR2 SVGIG (reference sequence). This CDR3 is CASSGGGAFYEQYF. CDR3 nucleotide sequence: TGTGCCTCCTCGGGTGGGGGGGCTTTCTACGAGCAGTACTTC. Looking up the rest from reference TRBV30 and TRBJ2-7 gives the full variable domain: SQTIHQWPATLVQPVGSPLSLECTVEGTSNPNLYWYRQAAGRGLQLLFYSVGIGQISSEVPQNLSASRPQDRQFILSSKKLLLSDSGFYLCASSGGGAFYEQYFGPGTRLTVT.

J is TRBJ2-5 and V is TRBV11-3; 8 bases line up with TRBD2. Gene TRBJ2-7 matches the end of the DNA better, so the J call may be wrong. Germline assignment: CDR1 SGHNT and CDR2 YENEEA. The CDR3 spans 14 residues. CDR3 sequence: CASSWSGSSYEQYF. The CDR3 DNA is TGTGCCAGCAGCTGGAGCGGGAGCTCCTACGAGCAGTACTTC.

V and J are TRBV4-1 and TRBJ2-5, with D possibly matching TRBD2 (6 bases). Germline V gene sequence: CDR1 MGHRA, CDR2 YSYEKL. Trimming left V 3 bases short and J 4 bases short, with 12 bases between. The CDR3 is made up of 14 amino acids. CDR3 amino acids: CASSHAVGGETQYF. CDR3 nucleotides: TGCGCCAGCAGCCACGCCGTGGGAGGAGAGACCCAGTACTTC.

V usage is TRBV14 and J usage is TRBJ1-2, with 8 positions matching TRBD1. The CDR3 totals 15 residues. Germline V gene sequence: CDR1 SGHDN, CDR2 FVKESK. V lost 4 bases to trimming and J lost 6 bases; unmatched junction nucleotides: 10. The CDR3, as DNA: TGTGCCAGCAGCCTAATCACAGGGGGACTCGATGGCTACACCTTC. This encodes CASSLITGGLDGYTF.

The chain carries TRBV7-8 and TRBJ2-5, with D tentatively TRBD2 (5 bases). This CDR3 comprises 12 residues. V was pared by 5 bases and J by 11 bases, with 15 bases between. CDR1 is SGHVS, CDR2 FQNEAQ, per germline. DNA of the CDR3: TGTGCCAGCAGCCCCAACTTGAGGGAGCAGTACTTC. Translated: CASSPNLREQYF.

The J gene is TRBJ2-5, the V gene TRBV5-4; the D gene is possibly TRBD1 (5 bases). The J call is uncertain, as TRBJ2-7 better fits the DNA end. Germline V gene sequence: CDR1 SGHNT, CDR2 YYREEE (reference sequence). The CDR3 is 17 residues long. CDR3 region: CASSLLFAPGPVHEQYF. In DNA form, the CDR3 reads TGTGCCAGCAGCTTGTTATTTGCTCCAGGGCCCGTCCACGAGCAGTACTTC.

The rearrangement joins TRBV10-3 to TRBJ2-2, with a weak D call TRBD1 (6 bases). This CDR3 is 17 amino acids long. Germline values: CDR1 ENHRY, CDR2 SYGVKD. V was clipped by 6 bases and J by 0 bases, with 17 bases between them. The CDR3 region has the DNA TGTGCCATCAGCCAAGGAACCGGGACAACGAACACCGGGGAGCTGTTTTTT. This gives the protein CAISQGTGTTNTGELFF.